The following is a TCR beta chain sequence with its context. No antigen is known for it. The sample is drawn from a study of cytomegalovirus exposure and HLA in healthy donors. Broader study findings: One later analysis reportedly identified an Asian-associated ancestry cluster that showed fewer N-insertions than the approximately 710-donor mean. Later on, a genetic analysis was performed. It linked a missense variant in DCLRE1C with V- and J-gene trimming of TCR beta. Productive rates of about 90% or about 30% were seen for most TCR beta V segments in an earlier analysis.

The PCR used 60 Vbeta and 13 Jbeta primers. Original handling: As a later analysis found, there were approximately 80 million unique TCR beta chains, of which roughly 11 million were shared. TCRdb's table, derived via immunoSEQ multiplex PCR, lists solely in-frame clones and lacks some. Clone size and the V and J calls come from that table; the DNA yielded D and trimming. The table includes 85,000 to 130,000 clones, roughly 80% detected once. The CDR3 has 14 amino acids. Germline CDR1 reads LGHNA; CDR2 reads YSLEER. With 0 bases removed from V and 2 bases from J, the gap between germline ends came to 7 bases.

The TCR sequence derives from a male donor in good health and CMV-seropositive. The chain carries TRBV4-3 and TRBJ2-5; TRBD2 might be the D (6 bases). Sequenced sample: PBMCs. The CDR3 region has the DNA TGCGCCAGCAGCCAAGATGGACTACAAGAGACCCAGTACTTC. Its protein product is CASSQDGLQETQYF.